One sample yielded the 9 T cell receptor beta chains listed below, sequenced in a study of OX40 agonist ivuxolimab in advanced cancers. Assay used: immunoSEQ multiplex PCR; TCRdb lists only in-frame clones, some missing. The table lists around 37,000 clones, 70% to 90% of them singletons. Specimen: CD4+ or CD8+ T cells sorted from blood, collected in a trial of the OX40 agonist ivuxolimab. The receptors were gathered from an adult with an advanced solid tumor such as melanoma, head and neck, liver or kidney cancer.

The chain combines TRBV19 with TRBJ2-6; D gene unclear. The V end lost 3 bases, the J end lost 1 base, and 7 bases lay between the germline ends. Germline CDR1 is LNHDA and CDR2 is SQIVND (reference sequence). The CDR3 extends over 15 amino acids. The CDR3 spells CASSMFRSGANVLTF. CDR3 nucleotide sequence: TGTGCCAGTAGTATGTTCAGGTCTGGGGCCAACGTCCTGACTTTC.

The chain uses TRBV11-1 and TRBJ2-5, with TRBD1 matching 8 bases. Germline loops: CDR1 SGHAT, CDR2 FQDESV (reference sequence). The V and J ends lost 5 bases and 4 bases, in that order; junction bases with no gene match: 12. The CDR3 totals 16 residues. The CDR3 is CASSHERQGFGETQYF. The CDR3 DNA is TGTGCCAGCAGCCACGAACGACAGGGGTTCGGAGAGACCCAGTACTTC. The entire variable domain, with the rest obtained from reference TRBV11-1 and TRBJ2-5, is as follows: EAEVAQSPRYKITEKSQAVAFWCDPISGHATLYWYRQILGQGPELLVQFQDESVVDDSQLPKDRFSAERLKGVDSTLKIQPAELGDSAMYLCASSHERQGFGETQYFGPGTRLLVL.

The chain combines TRBV11-2 with TRBJ2-7; D is perhaps TRBD1 or TRBD2 (6 bases each). Germline V gene lookup returns CDR1 SGHAT and CDR2 FQNNGV. The CDR3 sequence is 14 residues long. Between the trimmed V and J ends, which lost 3 bases and 1 base, there was a span of 10 bases. As DNA, the CDR3 is TGTGCCAGCAGCTTTGAAGGGGGGTCCTACGAGCAGTACTTC. This sequence encodes CASSFEGGSYEQYF.

CDR3 in amino acids: CASSLGRGSYEQYF. The CDR3 coding sequence is TGCGCCAGCAGCTTGGGCAGGGGTTCCTACGAGCAGTACTTC. The gene calls are TRBV5-1 and TRBJ2-7; possibly TRBD1 for D (6 bases). The CDR3 length is 14 residues. V lost 0 bases and J 1 base, leaving 8 bases between the germline ends. Germline V gene lookup returns CDR1 SGHRS and CDR2 YFSETQ.

In its sample, this clone was seen a few times. V usage is TRBV21-1 and J usage is TRBJ1-5. TRBV21-1 is reported as a pseudogene. This CDR3 comprises 16 residues. Here the CDR3 DNA reads TGTGCCAGCAGCAAAGAGTACTCAGGAGCCAATCAGCCCCAGCATTTT. Translated: CASSKEYSGANQPQHF.

The chain carries TRBV5-1 and TRBJ2-5; 12 bases agree with TRBD2. Germline-derived CDR1 and CDR2 are SGHRS and YFSETQ. The CDR3 covers 15 residues. V trimming: 6 bases; J trimming: 2 bases; junction bases outside the gene matches: 5. CDR3 amino acids: CASTLAGGIQETQYF. The CDR3 bases are TGCGCCAGCACGCTAGCGGGAGGGATACAAGAGACCCAGTACTTC.

The V and J genes are TRBV28 and TRBJ1-5; a possible D gene is TRBD1 (6 bases). The germline V gene encodes CDR1 MDHEN and CDR2 SYDVKM. Between the trimmed V and J ends, which lost 4 bases and 0 bases, there was a span of 10 bases. The CDR3 has 15 amino acids. For the CDR3, the DNA is TGTGCCAGCAGTTACAGGGACTATAGCAATCAGCCCCAGCATTTT. Translated, it gives CASSYRDYSNQPQHF. Using reference TRBV28 and TRBJ1-5 for the parts outside the CDR3, the full variable domain is DVKVTQSSRYLVKRTGEKVFLECVQDMDHENMFWYRQDPGLGLRLIYFSYDVKMKEKGDIPEGYSVSREKKERFSLILESASTNQTSMYLCASSYRDYSNQPQHFGDGTRLSIL.

This clone was counted a few times. V gene TRBV7-9 combines with J gene TRBJ1-2; D unresolved. The V gene lost 1 base and the J gene lost 4 bases, with 13 bases spanning the gap. CDR1 and CDR2 from the germline V gene are SEHNR and FQNEAQ (reference sequence). The CDR3 length is 15 residues. CDR3 nucleotide sequence: TGTGCCAGCAGCTTAGGGGGAGGGTATAGCTATGGCTACACCTTC. Translating it yields CASSLGGGYSYGYTF.

The V gene is TRBV27, the J gene TRBJ1-5; D is ambiguous. Trimming removed 6 bases at V and 7 bases at J, with 10 bases between. Germline V gene lookup returns CDR1 MNHEY and CDR2 SMNVEV (reference sequence). The CDR3 has 12 amino acids. CDR3 sequence reads: CASSTGGQPQHF. CDR3 coding DNA: TGTGCCAGCAGCACCGGCGGGCAGCCCCAGCATTTT.